Below, 22 T cell receptor beta chains from the same sample are listed, as sequenced in a study of beta chain features in type 1 diabetes. The entirety of the isolated RNA underwent reverse transcription, so expressed TCRB transcripts were sequenced. Sequencing used immunoSEQ multiplex PCR; TCRdb keeps in-frame clones, though not all of them. The table shows hundreds of thousands of clones, with over 10% occurring only once. The specimen was naive CD4+ T cells from blood. The receptors come from a man between 18 and 35 years old in good health.

The chain has TRBV2 and TRBJ2-1; D might be TRBD2 (6 bases). This CDR3 has 16 amino acids. V was pared by 5 bases and J by 0 bases, with 14 bases between. Germline assignment: CDR1 SNHLY and CDR2 FYNNEI. The CDR3 DNA is TGTGCCAGCAGTCCCATGGGGAGGAGCTCCTACAATGAGCAGTTCTTC. It codes for CASSPMGRSSYNEQFF.

This CDR3 is CASSESRTRYNEQFF. The CDR3, as DNA: TGTGCCAGCAGTGAATCCCGGACACGATACAATGAGCAGTTCTTC. This chain links TRBV25-1 with TRBJ2-1; D might be TRBD1 (5 bases). Trimming cost V 1 base and J 4 bases, with 11 bases left between them. Per germline, CDR1 MGHDK and CDR2 SYGVNS. CDR3 size: 15 residues.

V is TRBV6-4 and J is TRBJ2-1; 7 positions agree with TRBD2. The trim removed 0 bases at V and 9 bases at J, leaving 2 bases unmatched. Germline V CDR1 and CDR2: MRHNA, SNTAGT. The CDR3 spans 13 residues. CDR3 sequence: CASSDSGGGEQFF. The CDR3 DNA reads TGTGCCAGCAGTGACTCGGGCGGGGGTGAGCAGTTCTTC.

The chain links TRBV2 to TRBJ2-1; weak D call: TRBD2 (5 bases). CDR3 length: 14 residues. CDR1 is SNHLY, CDR2 FYNNEI, per germline. Trimming removed 2 bases from V and 8 bases from J, with 13 bases in between. CDR3 region: CASSELAITDEQFF. CDR3 coding DNA: TGTGCCAGCAGTGAACTAGCAATTACGGATGAGCAGTTCTTC.

Note on this clone: Within the sample, other DNA sequences also encode this same CDR3. The chain combines TRBV28 with TRBJ1-2; perhaps TRBD1 as D (5 bases). The CDR3 covers 13 residues. Per germline, CDR1 MDHEN and CDR2 SYDVKM. Trimming shortened V by 5 bases and J by 4 bases, and 11 bases separated the two germline ends. CDR3: CASSPQGLYGYTF. The CDR3 DNA sequence: TGTGCCAGCAGTCCGCAGGGCCTCTATGGCTACACCTTC.

This clone was counted only a few times. CDR3 sequence: CASSLVLGSRSSGANVLTF. Written as DNA, the CDR3 is TGTGCCAGCAGCTTAGTTTTGGGCAGCCGAAGCTCTGGGGCCAACGTCCTGACTTTC. The chain links TRBV7-6 to TRBJ2-6, with D uncertain. This CDR3 is built from 19 residues. The germline gives CDR1 SGHVS, CDR2 FNYEAQ. Between the trimmed V and J ends, which lost 1 base and 0 bases, there was a span of 16 bases.

V and J are TRBV28 and TRBJ1-6; D uncertain. CDR3 length: 12 residues. Germline loops: CDR1 MDHEN, CDR2 SYDVKM. Trimming shortened V by 4 bases and J by 8 bases, and 6 bases separated the two germline ends. The CDR3 protein is CASSSSDSPLHF. The CDR3 coding sequence is TGTGCCAGCAGTTCCTCCGATTCACCCCTCCACTTT. Full variable domain (remainder filled in from reference TRBV28 and TRBJ1-6): DVKVTQSSRYLVKRTGEKVFLECVQDMDHENMFWYRQDPGLGLRLIYFSYDVKMKEKGDIPEGYSVSREKKERFSLILESASTNQTSMYLCASSSSDSPLHFGNGTRLTVT.

This clone was picked up a small number of times. The chain joins TRBV6-4 to TRBJ2-6; D ambiguous. Trimming pared 1 base from V and 3 bases from J, leaving 4 bases between. The CDR3 is 14 residues long. Germline V gene data show CDR1 as MRHNA and CDR2 as SNTAGT. CDR3 bases: TGTGCCAGCAGTGACTTAGTTGGGGCCAACGTCCTGACTTTC. The encoded protein is CASSDLVGANVLTF.

In this sample, this clone turned up a few times. V gene TRBV11-2 combines with J gene TRBJ1-3; D unresolved. Germline V lookup: CDR1 SGHAT, CDR2 FQNNGV. The CDR3 extends over 14 amino acids. The V end was cut by 4 bases, the J end by 0 bases, with 7 bases between. The CDR3 nucleotides read TGTGCCAGCAGCTCTCAGGTCTCTGGAAACACCATATATTTT. This codes for CASSSQVSGNTIYF. The full variable domain, its missing parts supplied by reference TRBV11-2 and TRBJ1-3, is EAGVAQSPRYKIIEKRQSVAFWCNPISGHATLYWYQQILGQGPKLLIQFQNNGVVDDSQLPKDRFSAERLKGVDSTLKIQPAKLEDSAVYLCASSSQVSGNTIYFGEGSWLTVV.

This clone was observed a few times. This chain joins TRBV9 and TRBJ2-3; perhaps TRBD2 as D (6 bases). This CDR3 comprises 16 residues. Germline values: CDR1 SGDLS, CDR2 YYNGEE. Trimming shortened V by 0 bases and J by 2 bases, and 13 bases separated the two germline ends. The CDR3 here is CASSVDSRGFTDTQYF. CDR3 bases: TGTGCCAGCAGCGTAGATTCGCGGGGCTTCACAGATACGCAGTATTTT. The full variable domain, in which reference TRBV9 and TRBJ2-3 provide the parts outside the CDR3, is DSGVTQTPKHLITATGQRVTLRCSPRSGDLSVYWYQQSLDQGLQFLIQYYNGEERAKGNILERFSAQQFPDLHSELNLSSLELGDSALYFCASSVDSRGFTDTQYFGPGTRLTVL.

The chain has TRBV5-6 and TRBJ1-6; 10 nucleotides line up with TRBD1. CDR1 is SGHDT and CDR2 is YYEEEE in the germline V gene. The CDR3 spans 15 residues. After removal of 3 bases from V and 6 bases from J, the junction contained 3 bases not matched to a gene. The CDR3 loop reads CASSYGTGVNSPLHF. The CDR3 DNA is TGTGCCAGCAGCTACGGGACAGGGGTTAATTCACCCCTCCACTTT.

V usage is TRBV7-9 and J usage is TRBJ1-1; D gene ambiguous. Looked up from germline, CDR1 is SEHNR and CDR2 is FQNEAQ (reference sequence). The CDR3 covers 13 residues. Trimming pared 5 bases from V and 1 base from J, leaving 8 bases between. CDR3 in amino acids: CASSPVRNTEAFF. In nucleotides, the CDR3 is TGTGCCAGCAGCCCCGTTCGGAACACTGAAGCTTTCTTT.

The rearrangement links TRBV28 to TRBJ1-2, with 7 bases identical to TRBD1. Per the germline V gene, CDR1 is MDHEN and CDR2 is SYDVKM. The junction had 13 bases not matched to a gene; V was cut back by 5 bases and J by 1 base. This CDR3 spans 17 amino acids. The CDR3 bases are TGTGCCAGCAGTCTTGTACCCGACCGGGACAGTAACTATGGCTACACCTTC. It yields the protein CASSLVPDRDSNYGYTF.

This clone was seen only a few times. The chain couples TRBV2 to TRBJ1-1; the match to TRBD1 covers 10 bases. CDR3 length equals 13 residues. V trimming: 8 bases; J trimming: 4 bases; junction bases outside the gene matches: 4. Germline V lookup: CDR1 SNHLY, CDR2 FYNNEI. CDR3 DNA sequence: TGTGCCAGCGGGGACAGGGGCGCCACTGAAGCTTTCTTT. Its translation is CASGDRGATEAFF.

The chain joins TRBV11-1 to TRBJ2-7, with 7 bases identical to TRBD1. The CDR3 sequence is 15 residues long. The J segment lost 7 bases and the V segment lost 6 bases, leaving 15 bases of the junction unmatched. Germline CDR1 SGHAT, CDR2 FQDESV (reference sequence). In DNA form, the CDR3 reads TGTGCCAGCAGTCCCGACGACAGGGAGCTGGGTGAGCAGTACTTC. Amino acid sequence: CASSPDDRELGEQYF.

This clone showed up just a few times. The V and J genes are TRBV5-1 and TRBJ1-5; D might be TRBD1 (6 bases). The CDR3 totals 15 residues. Germline V gene lookup returns CDR1 SGHRS and CDR2 YFSETQ. V shed 4 bases and J shed 5 bases, with 16 bases lying between them. CDR3 nucleotides: TGCGCCAGCAGCCGAGGGGGAAGTGGGTATCAGCCCCAGCATTTT. It translates to CASSRGGSGYQPQHF.

The J gene is TRBJ2-7, the V gene TRBV5-6; TRBD1 matches 7 bases. The length of the CDR3 is 13 residues. Trimming cost V 3 bases and J 2 bases; bases outside gene matches: 2. The germline V gene has CDR1 SGHDT and CDR2 YYEEEE. DNA of the CDR3: TGTGCCAGCAGCTGGGACAGAACCTACGAGCAGTACTTC. Its translation is CASSWDRTYEQYF.

The table lists this clone with a few counts. The V call is TRBV18, the J call TRBJ1-1; D gene uncertain. The CDR3 consists of 14 residues. V was trimmed by 4 bases and J by 0 bases, leaving 9 bases between them. The germline V gene has CDR1 KGHSH and CDR2 LQKENI. Written as DNA, the CDR3 is TGTGCCAGCTCACACGGACTCATGAACACTGAAGCTTTCTTT. Amino acid sequence: CASSHGLMNTEAFF.

The V gene is TRBV10-3, the J gene TRBJ2-3; the match to TRBD2 covers 12 bases. The junction had 4 bases not matched to a gene; V was cut back by 10 bases and J by 5 bases. The CDR3 spans 13 residues. Per germline, CDR1 ENHRY and CDR2 SYGVKD. CDR3 sequence: CATQTSGGDTQYF. The CDR3 DNA reads TGTGCCACCCAGACTAGCGGGGGAGATACGCAGTATTTT.

Only a few counts were recorded for this clone. The genes are TRBV19 and TRBJ2-7, with D perhaps TRBD2 (5 bases). V was clipped by 5 bases and J by 6 bases, with 20 bases between them. The CDR3 sequence is 15 residues long. Germline CDR1 and CDR2: LNHDA and SQIVND (reference sequence). The CDR3 spells CASSGSVGELSEQYF. CDR3 in DNA: TGTGCCAGTAGTGGTAGTGTCGGGGAACTCTCCGAGCAGTACTTC.

The chain recombines TRBV29-1 with TRBJ1-1; D is possibly TRBD1 (5 bases). Germline CDR1 and CDR2: SQVTM and ANQGSEA. This CDR3 contains 14 residues. The V gene lost 4 bases and the J gene lost 1 base, with 13 bases spanning the gap. The CDR3 bases are TGCAGCGTTGGAGGTAGGGGCGAGAACACTGAAGCTTTCTTT. It translates to CSVGGRGENTEAFF.

V is TRBV11-1 and J is TRBJ2-1; 8 nucleotides line up with TRBD2. CDR3 size: 16 residues. The ends lost 5 bases at V and 5 bases at J; junction bases unmatched: 11. Germline CDR1 reads SGHAT; CDR2 reads FQDESV (reference sequence). The CDR3 region is CASSRAAGGIDNEQFF. CDR3 nucleotides: TGTGCCAGCAGCAGGGCGGCGGGAGGAATCGACAATGAGCAGTTCTTC.